This T cell receptor beta chain was sequenced in a study of blood T cell repertoires in COVID-19. At the level of the study: Sites across the United States, Italy and Spain contributed samples from acute and convalescent COVID-19.

Clinical history as reported by participants underpinned cohort assignment. The authors' processing: Using reference gene primer amplification, nucleated cell counts were estimated. Clones were sequenced by immunoSEQ multiplex PCR, and TCRdb holds only the in-frame ones, with some missing. V, J and clone size were drawn from that table, and D and trimming were deduced from the DNA. The sample yields about 300,000 clones, around 84% seen once. The sample was PBMCs or T cells enriched from blood (not recorded which). The receptor was isolated from a man aged 25 to 40 who had recovered from COVID-19.

Here the CDR3 DNA reads TGCGCCAGCAGCCAAGGGGGGCGGGAGGGCGGCAACGAGCAGTACTTC. Encoded protein: CASSQGGREGGNEQYF. This sequence joins TRBV4-1 and TRBJ2-7, with 9 bases identical to TRBD2. The V gene's germline CDR1 is MGHRA and CDR2 YSYEKL. J gave up 5 bases and V 1 base, and 9 bases lay outside the gene matches. This CDR3 contains 16 residues.